The 13 T cell receptor beta chains given below trace back to one sample, sequenced in a study of T cell changes during pregnancy in multiple sclerosis. Assay used: immunoSEQ multiplex PCR; TCRdb lists only in-frame clones, some missing. The table lists approximately 41,000 clones, 94% of them singletons. The sequenced sample was CD4+ T cells from peripheral blood mononuclear cells, obtained in the second trimester of pregnancy. The receptors stem from a female donor with multiple sclerosis, enrolled in a pregnancy study.

The V gene is TRBV19, the J gene TRBJ2-7; 11 bases line up with TRBD2. Germline CDR1 LNHDA, CDR2 SQIVND (reference sequence). This CDR3 has 15 residues. The V and J ends lost 5 bases and 3 bases, in that order; junction bases with no gene match: 6. The CDR3 region is CASSLAGGNRYEQYF. Here the CDR3 DNA reads TGTGCCAGTAGTTTAGCGGGAGGGAACCGCTACGAGCAGTACTTC.

The J gene is TRBJ1-1, the V gene TRBV19, with D possibly being TRBD1 (6 bases). V was cut by 4 bases and J by 1 base, with 10 bases left in between. The CDR3 has 14 amino acids. Germline V gene lookup returns CDR1 LNHDA and CDR2 SQIVND (reference sequence). CDR3 sequence reads: CASSKDRPNTEAFF. In nucleotides, the CDR3 is TGTGCCAGTAGTAAGGACAGACCGAACACTGAAGCTTTCTTT.

This chain uses TRBV21-1 with TRBJ2-6; the D call of TRBD2 is as the table states it, not checked on the DNA. TRBV21-1 is designated a pseudogene. The CDR3 consists of 15 residues. The CDR3 DNA reads TGTGCCAGCAGCCAAGGAGGGTCCGGGGCCAACGTCCTGACTTTC. This translates into CASSQGGSGANVLTF.

The chain employs TRBV2 and TRBJ2-7; 9 bases are a match to TRBD1. The CDR3 sequence is 15 residues long. Per the germline V gene, CDR1 is SNHLY and CDR2 is FYNNEI. Trimming at V came to 4 bases and at J to 7 bases, leaving 11 bases not matched to a gene. CDR3 coding DNA: TGTGCCAGCAGTGCCCAGGGGGACAGGGCTGAGGAGCAGTACTTC. Its translation: CASSAQGDRAEEQYF.

CDR3 sequence reads: CASSSGGSSNQPQHF. The DNA of the CDR3 is TGTGCCAGCAGCTCAGGGGGCTCCAGCAATCAGCCCCAGCATTTT. The V gene is TRBV7-2, the J gene TRBJ1-5, with TRBD1 matching over 8 bases. Unmatched junction bases numbered 3, after V lost 4 bases and J lost 1 base. The germline V gene has CDR1 SGHTA and CDR2 FQGNSA. The CDR3 runs to 15 residues.

The V and J genes are TRBV6-1 and TRBJ1-1, with 9 bases fitting TRBD1. V dropped 6 bases and J dropped 4; count of bases not matched to a gene: 9. CDR3 size: 15 residues. Germline V CDR1 and CDR2: MNHNS, SASEGT. CDR3 sequence (DNA): TGTGCCAGCAGATATCCGGGACAGGGTTCCACTGAAGCTTTCTTT. Amino acids: CASRYPGQGSTEAFF.

This sequence joins TRBV25-1 and TRBJ1-2; a weak D match, TRBD1 (5 bases). The germline V gene encodes CDR1 MGHDK and CDR2 SYGVNS. V lost 5 bases and J 4 bases, leaving 23 bases between the germline ends. The CDR3 spans 17 residues. CDR3: CASSPLGRVSLTYGYTF. The CDR3 DNA sequence: TGTGCCAGCAGTCCCTTGGGGCGTGTGTCCTTGACCTATGGCTACACCTTC.

The V and J genes are TRBV19 and TRBJ2-3, with 8 bases lining up with TRBD1. The CDR3 is 14 residues long. V was pared by 4 bases and J by 1 base, with 1 base of the junction left unmatched. Looked up from germline, CDR1 is LNHDA and CDR2 is SQIVND (reference sequence). CDR3 region: CASSTGQGTDTQYF. The DNA for the CDR3 is TGTGCCAGTAGTACGGGACAGGGCACAGATACGCAGTATTTT. Variable domain in full (rest from reference TRBV19 and TRBJ2-3): DGGITQSPKYLFRKEGQNVTLSCEQNLNHDAMYWYRQDPGQGLRLIYYSQIVNDFQKGDIAEGYSVSREKKESFPLTVTSAQKNPTAFYLCASSTGQGTDTQYFGPGTRLTVL.

This clone appeared a single time. The V and J genes are TRBV9 and TRBJ2-5, with a possible D match to TRBD1 (6 bases). V lost 4 bases and J 3 bases, leaving 13 bases between the germline ends. This CDR3 spans 14 amino acids. The germline V gene has CDR1 SGDLS and CDR2 YYNGEE. The CDR3 DNA reads TGTGCCAGCAGCTCAACCGGGACAAAAGAGACCCAGTACTTC. Translated, it gives CASSSTGTKETQYF.

The chain links TRBV7-6 to TRBJ2-7; 9 bases map to TRBD1. V trimming: 2 bases; J trimming: 4 bases; junction bases outside the gene matches: 3. From germline, CDR1 is SGHVS and CDR2 FNYEAQ. The CDR3 contains 14 residues. CDR3 nucleotides: TGTGCCAGCAGCTTAAGGGACAGGGATTACGAGCAGTACTTC. Translation gives CASSLRDRDYEQYF.

The chain has TRBV9 and TRBJ2-1; D uncertain. Trimming took 0 bases from V and 8 from J, leaving 15 bases between them. Germline loops: CDR1 SGDLS, CDR2 YYNGEE. CDR3 length: 15 amino acids. The CDR3 sequence is CASSVGWAESDEQFF. In nucleotides, the CDR3 is TGTGCCAGCAGCGTAGGGTGGGCCGAGAGTGATGAGCAGTTCTTC.

The chain is built from TRBV5-4 and TRBJ2-7; 9 bases fit TRBD2. This CDR3 has 15 residues. With 1 base clipped from V and 2 bases from J, the junction kept 4 bases outside the gene matches. Looked up from germline, CDR1 is SGHNT and CDR2 is YYREEE (reference sequence). In nucleotides, the CDR3 is TGTGCCAGCAGCTTGCCCAGCGGGGGGACCTACGAGCAGTACTTC. Its protein product is CASSLPSGGTYEQYF.

The J gene is TRBJ1-1, the V gene TRBV7-3; the D gene is possibly TRBD1 (6 bases). The CDR3 is 13 amino acids. V gave up 2 bases and J gave up 5 bases, with 9 bases separating them. The germline gives CDR1 SGHTA, CDR2 FQGTGA. The chain's CDR3 is CASSLSGVTEAFF. CDR3 nucleotide sequence: TGTGCCAGCAGCTTATCAGGGGTAACTGAAGCTTTCTTT.